These 19 T cell receptor beta chains were all obtained from the same sample, sequenced in a study of blood T cell repertoires in COVID-19. Sequenced by immunoSEQ multiplex PCR; TCRdb stores in-frame clones only, minus some. The sample lists under 300,000 clones; around 85% were seen once. The sample comprised peripheral blood. These TCRs come from a woman at least 80 years old with acute or convalescent COVID-19.

The DNA for the CDR3 is TGTGCCAGCAGCGTAGGGCCGGGGTCCGGAAACACCATATATTTT. It yields the protein CASSVGPGSGNTIYF. The rearrangement uses TRBV9 and TRBJ1-3; D call uncertain. Trimming took 0 bases from V and 4 from J, leaving 11 bases between them. The CDR3 covers 15 residues. The germline gives CDR1 SGDLS, CDR2 YYNGEE.

About this clone: One junction end disagrees with the germline gene, perhaps due to a read error. The rearrangement joins TRBV3-1 (or the pseudogene TRBV3-2) to TRBJ2-5, with no clear D. This CDR3 region has 14 residues. The V gene's germline CDR1 is LGHDT and CDR2 YNNKEL (reference sequence). CDR3 DNA sequence: TGTGCCAGCAACCAAAATCTAGGAGCGGAGACCCAGTACTTC. Protein: CASNQNLGAETQYF.

This clone was picked up one time. V and J are TRBV11-2 and TRBJ1-6; TRBD1 aligns across 8 bases. The CDR3 is made up of 15 amino acids. After removal of 5 bases from V and 9 bases from J, the junction contained 9 bases not matched to a gene. The germline V gene has CDR1 SGHAT and CDR2 FQNNGV. CDR3 amino acids: CASSNDGQGSSPLHF. The CDR3 DNA reads TGTGCCAGCAGCAACGACGGACAGGGTAGTTCACCCCTCCACTTT.

This chain connects TRBV18 to TRBJ2-7; tentative D call: TRBD2 (5 bases). With 2 bases removed from V and 3 bases from J, the gap between germline ends came to 14 bases. Germline V gene sequence: CDR1 KGHSH, CDR2 LQKENI. This CDR3 comprises 15 residues. The CDR3 loop reads CASSPGSGSYYEQYF. Here the CDR3 DNA reads TGTGCCAGCTCACCAGGGAGTGGGAGTTACTACGAGCAGTACTTC.

This chain connects TRBV7-8 to TRBJ2-1, with TRBD2 identical over 7 bases. The CDR3 consists of 16 residues. Trimming removed 4 bases from V and 0 bases from J; junction bases left unmatched: 6. CDR1 and CDR2 from the germline V gene are SGHVS and FQNEAQ. The DNA of the CDR3 is TGTGCCAGCAGCTCTACTAGCGCAGACTCCTACAATGAGCAGTTCTTC. It yields the protein CASSSTSADSYNEQFF.

The chain is built from TRBV19 and TRBJ1-1; D not resolved. Trimming took off 4 bases at V and 4 bases at J, with 10 bases between the two ends. This CDR3 has 13 amino acids. From germline, CDR1 is LNHDA and CDR2 SQIVND (reference sequence). CDR3 region: CASSKSRATEAFF. CDR3 nucleotides: TGTGCCAGTAGTAAGTCGCGAGCCACTGAAGCTTTCTTT.

This rearrangement joins TRBV10-3 to TRBJ2-1; 8 bases are a match to TRBD2. Unmatched junction bases numbered 7, after V lost 0 bases and J lost 6 bases. Germline loops: CDR1 ENHRY, CDR2 SYGVKD. The CDR3 is 16 amino acids. The CDR3: CAISESTGGPGNEQFF. The DNA of the CDR3 is TGTGCCATCAGTGAGTCGACGGGGGGGCCCGGCAATGAGCAGTTCTTC.

The chain links TRBV7-2 to TRBJ2-5, with D possibly being TRBD2 (5 bases). Trimming stripped 6 bases from V and 3 bases from J, with 14 bases between. Per the germline V gene, CDR1 is SGHTA and CDR2 is FQGNSA. This CDR3 contains 14 residues. The CDR3 DNA reads TGTGCCAGCAGTCTCGGAAGGCGGGAAGAGACCCAGTACTTC. It translates to CASSLGRREETQYF.

The chain uses TRBV29-1 and TRBJ2-3, with D possibly being TRBD2 (5 bases). The CDR3 is made up of 13 amino acids. V was cut by 4 bases and J by 0 bases, with 8 bases left in between. The germline gives CDR1 SQVTM, CDR2 ANQGSEA. This CDR3 reads CSVGGRSTDTQYF. In DNA form, the CDR3 reads TGCAGCGTTGGCGGGCGAAGCACAGATACGCAGTATTTT.

The DNA for the CDR3 is TGTGCCACCAGCCAGGAAGGTCTCAATCAGCCCCAGCATTTT. It codes for CATSQEGLNQPQHF. The chain combines TRBV15 with TRBJ1-5, with D uncertain. This CDR3 has 14 amino acids. With 5 bases removed from V and 3 bases from J, the gap between germline ends came to 11 bases. Per the germline V gene, CDR1 is LNHNV and CDR2 is YYDKDF (reference sequence).

This clone was counted a few times. The chain couples TRBV18 to TRBJ2-7; 8 positions match TRBD2. CDR1 and CDR2 from the germline V gene are KGHSH and LQKENI. The length of the CDR3 is 13 residues. J was trimmed by 4 bases and V by 3 bases; bases with no gene match: 2. CDR3 in amino acids: CASSPIAGYEQYF. The CDR3 region has the DNA TGTGCCAGCTCACCTATAGCGGGGTACGAGCAGTACTTC.

This clone came up a few times. V is TRBV6-1 and J is TRBJ2-7; 8 bases map to TRBD1. V was clipped by 8 bases and J by 5 bases; unmatched bases: 5. Germline V gives CDR1 MNHNS, CDR2 SASEGT. The CDR3 spans 12 residues. The CDR3 is CASAGTGDEQYF. In DNA, the CDR3 is TGTGCCAGCGCCGGGACAGGTGACGAGCAGTACTTC.

The rearrangement joins TRBV3-1 (or the pseudogene TRBV3-2) to TRBJ2-5, with D possibly TRBD1 on 5 matching bases. With 4 bases removed from V and 5 bases from J, the gap between germline ends came to 11 bases. CDR3 length: 13 amino acids. Per germline, CDR1 LGHDT and CDR2 YNNKEL (reference sequence). The CDR3 DNA reads as TGTGCCAGCAGCCCCGGACACAAGGAGACCCAGTACTTC. It encodes CASSPGHKETQYF.

This sequence joins TRBV11-2 and TRBJ2-2; TRBD1 matches at 9 bases. Trimming removed 5 bases from V and 0 bases from J; junction bases left unmatched: 1. This CDR3 comprises 15 residues. Germline loops: CDR1 SGHAT, CDR2 FQNNGV. CDR3 sequence reads: CASSTGGANTGELFF. CDR3 nucleotide sequence: TGTGCCAGCAGCACAGGGGGCGCGAACACCGGGGAGCTGTTTTTT.

V is TRBV2 and J is TRBJ1-3; tentatively, D is TRBD1 (6 bases). This CDR3 region has 16 residues. V was trimmed by 2 bases and J by 2 bases, leaving 13 bases between them. Germline V gene lookup returns CDR1 SNHLY and CDR2 FYNNEI. CDR3 sequence reads: CASSERGQYPGNTIYF. As DNA, the CDR3 is TGTGCCAGCAGTGAAAGAGGACAGTATCCTGGAAACACCATATATTTT.

J is TRBJ1-4 and V is TRBV5-1; D is perhaps TRBD1 (6 bases). Germline V gives CDR1 SGHRS, CDR2 YFSETQ. With 0 bases removed from V and 7 bases from J, the gap between germline ends came to 10 bases. The length of the CDR3 is 14 residues. The CDR3 region is CASSLGGGGEKLFF. The CDR3, as DNA: TGCGCCAGCAGCTTGGGCGGGGGCGGTGAAAAACTGTTTTTT.

This sequence joins TRBV6-5 and TRBJ1-4; D gene uncertain. The CDR3 loop spans 11 amino acids. Germline CDR1 is MNHEY and CDR2 is SVGAGI. V was clipped by 7 bases and J by 8 bases, with 8 bases between them. The CDR3 nucleotides read TGTGCCAGCAAGCGGGCCGAAAAACTGTTTTTT. Amino acid sequence: CASKRAEKLFF.

The chain is built from TRBV2 and TRBJ2-7; D call uncertain. CDR3 length: 13 amino acids. The germline V gene has CDR1 SNHLY and CDR2 FYNNEI. V was trimmed by 9 bases and J by 3 bases, leaving 15 bases between them. The CDR3 DNA reads as TGTGCCAGTCTCCCCGTGACACTCTACGAGCAGTACTTC. It specifies CASLPVTLYEQYF.

The V gene is TRBV19, the J gene TRBJ1-4; TRBD1 agrees at 7 bases. Germline-derived CDR1 and CDR2 are LNHDA and SQIVND (reference sequence). The CDR3 has 15 amino acids. Trimming took 4 bases from V and 4 from J; bases not matched to a gene: 6. This chain's CDR3 is CASSNRDRSNEKLFF. In nucleotides, the CDR3 is TGTGCCAGTAGTAACCGGGACAGAAGTAATGAAAAACTGTTTTTT.